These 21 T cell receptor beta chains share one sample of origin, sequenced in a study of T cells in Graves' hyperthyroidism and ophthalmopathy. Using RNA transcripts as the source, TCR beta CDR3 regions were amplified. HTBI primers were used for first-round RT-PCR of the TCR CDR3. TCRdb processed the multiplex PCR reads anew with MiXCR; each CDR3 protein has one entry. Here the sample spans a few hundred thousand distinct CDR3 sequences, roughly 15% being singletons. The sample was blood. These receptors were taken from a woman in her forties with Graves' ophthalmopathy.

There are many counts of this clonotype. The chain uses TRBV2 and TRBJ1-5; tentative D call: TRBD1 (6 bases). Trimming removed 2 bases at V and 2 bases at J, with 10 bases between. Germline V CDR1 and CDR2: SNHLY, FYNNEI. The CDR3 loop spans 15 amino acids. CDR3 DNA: TGTGCCAGCAGTGAATTGGGGGCTGGCAATCAGCCCCAGCATTTT. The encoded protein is CASSELGAGNQPQHF.

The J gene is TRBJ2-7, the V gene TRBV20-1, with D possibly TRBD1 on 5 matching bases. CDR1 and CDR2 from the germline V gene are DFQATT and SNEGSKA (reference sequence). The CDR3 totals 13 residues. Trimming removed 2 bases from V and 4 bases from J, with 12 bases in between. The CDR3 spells CSARRGGVYEQYF. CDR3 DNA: TGCAGTGCTAGAAGGGGTGGGGTTTACGAGCAGTACTTC.

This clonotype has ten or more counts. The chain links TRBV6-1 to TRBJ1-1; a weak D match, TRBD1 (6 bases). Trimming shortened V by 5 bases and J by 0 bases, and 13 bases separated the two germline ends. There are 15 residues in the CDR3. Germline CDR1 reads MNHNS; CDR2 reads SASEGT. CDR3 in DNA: TGTGCCAGCAGTACGGCCAGGGGAGTGAACACTGAAGCTTTCTTT. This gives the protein CASSTARGVNTEAFF.

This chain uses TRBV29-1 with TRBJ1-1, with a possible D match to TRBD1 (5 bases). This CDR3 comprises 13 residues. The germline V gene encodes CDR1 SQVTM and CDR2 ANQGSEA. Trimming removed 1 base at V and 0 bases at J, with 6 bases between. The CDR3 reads CSVEAGVNTEAFF. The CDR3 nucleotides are TGCAGCGTTGAAGCGGGGGTGAACACTGAAGCTTTCTTT.

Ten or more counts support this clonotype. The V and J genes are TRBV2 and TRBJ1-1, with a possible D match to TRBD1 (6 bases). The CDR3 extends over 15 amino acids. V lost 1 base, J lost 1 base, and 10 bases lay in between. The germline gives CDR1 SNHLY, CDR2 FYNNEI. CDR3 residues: CASSEGTAPNTEAFF. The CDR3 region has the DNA TGTGCCAGCAGTGAAGGGACAGCGCCGAACACTGAAGCTTTCTTT.

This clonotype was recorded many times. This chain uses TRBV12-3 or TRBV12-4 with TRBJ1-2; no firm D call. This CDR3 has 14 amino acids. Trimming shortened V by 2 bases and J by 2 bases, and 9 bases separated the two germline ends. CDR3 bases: TGTGCCAGCAGTTTAATTCCGGGAAACTATGGCTACACCTTC. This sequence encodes CASSLIPGNYGYTF.

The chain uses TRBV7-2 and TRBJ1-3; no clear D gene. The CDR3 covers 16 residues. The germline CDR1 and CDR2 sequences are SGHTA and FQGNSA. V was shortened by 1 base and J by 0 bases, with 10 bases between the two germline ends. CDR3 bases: TGTGCCAGCAGCTTAGACACCACTCCCTCTGGAAACACCATATATTTT. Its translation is CASSLDTTPSGNTIYF.

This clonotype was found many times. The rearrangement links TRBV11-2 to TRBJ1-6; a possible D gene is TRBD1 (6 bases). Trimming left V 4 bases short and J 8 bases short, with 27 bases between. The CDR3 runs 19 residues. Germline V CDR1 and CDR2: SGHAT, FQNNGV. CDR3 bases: TGTGCCAGCAGCTCGATTAGACGACAGGCCAAGAATAAGGATTCACCCCTCCACTTT. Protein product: CASSSIRRQAKNKDSPLHF.

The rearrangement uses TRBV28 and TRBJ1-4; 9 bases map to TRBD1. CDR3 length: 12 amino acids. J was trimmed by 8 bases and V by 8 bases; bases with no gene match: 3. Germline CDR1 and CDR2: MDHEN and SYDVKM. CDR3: CASGTGSEKLFF. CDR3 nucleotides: TGTGCCAGCGGGACAGGGTCCGAAAAACTGTTTTTT.

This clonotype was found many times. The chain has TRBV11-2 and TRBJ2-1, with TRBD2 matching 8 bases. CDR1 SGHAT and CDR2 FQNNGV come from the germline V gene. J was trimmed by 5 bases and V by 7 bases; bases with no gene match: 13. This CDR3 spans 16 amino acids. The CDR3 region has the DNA TGTGCCAGCATCCTGGGGGCGGGGGGAATTAACAATGAGCAGTTCTTC. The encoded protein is CASILGAGGINNEQFF.

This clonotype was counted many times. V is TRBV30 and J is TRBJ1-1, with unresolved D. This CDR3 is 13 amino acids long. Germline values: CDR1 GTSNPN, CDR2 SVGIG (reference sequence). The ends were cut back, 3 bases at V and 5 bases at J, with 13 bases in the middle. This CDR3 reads CAWSQPSGTEAFF. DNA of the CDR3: TGTGCCTGGAGCCAACCCTCCGGGACTGAAGCTTTCTTT.

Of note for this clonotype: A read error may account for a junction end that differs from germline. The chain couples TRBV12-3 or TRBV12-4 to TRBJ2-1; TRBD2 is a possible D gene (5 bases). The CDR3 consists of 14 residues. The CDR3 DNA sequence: TGTGCCAGCAGCTTAGGCCACCCGCCGGGGGAGCAGTTCTTC. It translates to CASSLGHPPGEQFF.

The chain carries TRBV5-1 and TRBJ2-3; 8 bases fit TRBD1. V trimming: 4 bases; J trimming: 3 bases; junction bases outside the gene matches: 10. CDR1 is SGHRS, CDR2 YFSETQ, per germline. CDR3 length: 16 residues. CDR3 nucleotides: TGCGCCAGCAGCCAGAAGCAGGGGGCGCGAACAGATACGCAGTATTTT. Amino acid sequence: CASSQKQGARTDTQYF.

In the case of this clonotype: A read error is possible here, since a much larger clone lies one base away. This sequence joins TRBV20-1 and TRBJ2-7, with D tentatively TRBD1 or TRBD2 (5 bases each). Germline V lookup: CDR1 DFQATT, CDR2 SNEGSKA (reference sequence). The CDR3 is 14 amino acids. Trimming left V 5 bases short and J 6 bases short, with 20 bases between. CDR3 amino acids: CSAAPGAVLGEQYF. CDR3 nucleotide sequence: TGCAGTGCTGCCCCCGGGGCAGTCCTTGGCGAGCAGTACTTC.

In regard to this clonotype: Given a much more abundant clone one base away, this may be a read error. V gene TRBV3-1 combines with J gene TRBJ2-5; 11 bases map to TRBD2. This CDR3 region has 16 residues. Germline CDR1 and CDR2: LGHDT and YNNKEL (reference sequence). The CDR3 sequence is CASSQDLAGGQETQHF. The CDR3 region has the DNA TGTGCCAGCAGCCAAGATCTAGCGGGGGGACAAGAGACCCAGCACTTC.

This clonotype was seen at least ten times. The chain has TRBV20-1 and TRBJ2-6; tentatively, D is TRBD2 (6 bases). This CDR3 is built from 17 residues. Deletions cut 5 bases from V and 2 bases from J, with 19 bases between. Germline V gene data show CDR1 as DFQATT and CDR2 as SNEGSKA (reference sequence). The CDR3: CSAWEDGGRTGANVLTF. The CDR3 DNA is TGCAGTGCTTGGGAGGATGGGGGAAGGACTGGGGCCAACGTCCTGACTTTC.

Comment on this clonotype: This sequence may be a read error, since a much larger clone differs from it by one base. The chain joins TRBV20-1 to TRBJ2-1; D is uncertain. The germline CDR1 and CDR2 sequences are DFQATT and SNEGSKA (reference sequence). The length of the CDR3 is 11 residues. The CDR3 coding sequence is TGCAGTGCTAGTACCTACAGTGAGCAGTTCTTC. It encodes CSASTYSEQFF.

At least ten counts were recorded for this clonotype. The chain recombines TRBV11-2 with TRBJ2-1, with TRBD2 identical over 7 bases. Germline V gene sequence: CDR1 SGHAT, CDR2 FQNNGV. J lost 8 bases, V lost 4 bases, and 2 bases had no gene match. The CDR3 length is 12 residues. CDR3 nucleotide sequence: TGTGCCAGCAGCTCGGCGGGGGATGAGCAGTTCTTC. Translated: CASSSAGDEQFF.

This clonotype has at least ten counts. CDR3 loop: CASSLGDAGASLGGYTF. Here the CDR3 DNA reads TGCGCCAGCAGCTTGGGGGACGCAGGGGCATCACTGGGAGGCTACACCTTC. The V gene is TRBV5-1, the J gene TRBJ1-2, with D perhaps TRBD1 (6 bases). With 0 bases removed from V and 8 bases from J, the gap between germline ends came to 23 bases. The length of the CDR3 is 17 residues. The germline V gene has CDR1 SGHRS and CDR2 YFSETQ. The variable domain in full, completed from reference TRBV5-1 and TRBJ1-2, reads KAGVTQTPRYLIKTRGQQVTLSCSPISGHRSVSWYQQTPGQGLQFLFEYFSETQRNKGNFPGRFSGRQFSNSRSEMNVSTLELGDSALYLCASSLGDAGASLGGYTFGSGTRLTVV.

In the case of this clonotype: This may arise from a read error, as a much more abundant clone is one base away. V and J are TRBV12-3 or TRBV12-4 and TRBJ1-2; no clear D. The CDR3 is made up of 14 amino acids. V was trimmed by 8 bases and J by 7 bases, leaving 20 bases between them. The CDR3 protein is CASSSGSPRRGYTF. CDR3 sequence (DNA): TGTGCCAGCTCCTCCGGGTCCCCGAGGCGTGGCTACACCTTC.

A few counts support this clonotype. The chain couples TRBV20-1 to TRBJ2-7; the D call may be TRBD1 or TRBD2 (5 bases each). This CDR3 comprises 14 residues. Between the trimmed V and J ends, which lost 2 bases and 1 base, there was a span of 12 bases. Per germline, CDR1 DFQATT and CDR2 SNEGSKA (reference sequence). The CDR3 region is CSARNRDPSYEQYF. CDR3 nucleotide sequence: TGCAGTGCTAGAAACCGGGACCCATCCTACGAGCAGTACTTC.